Given below is one TCR beta chain in context. Its antigen is not known. The data derive from a study of cytomegalovirus exposure and HLA in healthy donors. Study summary: A subsequent analysis reported that the roughly 120 validation repertoires were produced on the same platform that had also been used for the approximately 710 first-cohort repertoires. Study observations and caveats: The majority of TCR sequences were rare, yet some public TCRs appeared in many donors. The authors listed some 150 TCR beta chains as cytomegalovirus-associated.

The donors were members of the validation cohort, which comprised about 120 subjects and was separate from the first cohort of 666 subjects. Germline CDR1 and CDR2: SGDLS and YYNGEE. The CDR3 consists of 14 residues. V gave up 3 bases and J gave up 8 bases, with 17 bases separating them. Produced via immunoSEQ multiplex PCR; TCRdb's table is partial and in-frame only. The data contain 35,000 to 50,000 clones, roughly 93% of them seen just once; the ten biggest clones take up less than 2.5%. The source is a woman between 18 and 29 years old in good health and CMV-seronegative. V gene TRBV9 combines with J gene TRBJ1-2; the D is unclear. The sequenced material came from PBMCs. The CDR3 sequence is CASSDASLDRGYTF. DNA of the CDR3: TGTGCCAGCAGCGATGCTTCCCTAGACCGAGGCTACACCTTC.